This is a list of T cell receptor beta chains from one sample in a study of cytomegalovirus exposure and HLA in healthy donors. Profiled with immunoSEQ multiplex PCR; TCRdb holds only in-frame clones, not every one. This sample has about 150,000 clones; more than 75% occur once, and the top ten carry 13%. Sequenced input: PBMCs. Receptor source: a young man in good health and CMV-seropositive. Each CDR3 is given with its conserved first and last residue. The D gene is left open where the match is weak. Size is omitted from some rows. Given values are once, few, many or a class for expanded clones.

v_call,j_call,d_call,clone_size,cdr3_nt,cdr3_aa
TRBV5-4,TRBJ2-6,NA,NA,TGTGCCAGCAGCTTATTGACAGCCCTCTCTGGGGCCAACGTCCTGACTTTC,CASSLLTALSGANVLTF
TRBV7-8,TRBJ2-2,NA,NA,TGTGCCAGCAGCTTAGTTGCGGGGACCGGGGAGCTGTTTTTT,CASSLVAGTGELFF
TRBV19,TRBJ2-7,TRBD2,NA,TGTGCCAGCAACCCTAGCGGGAGGAAACACGAGCAGTACTTC,CASNPSGRKHEQYF
TRBV28,TRBJ2-7,TRBD2,once,TGTGCCAGCAGTTTTGACAAGGGAGGGGACGAGCAGTACTTC,CASSFDKGGDEQYF
TRBV11-2,TRBJ2-3,TRBD1,NA,TGTGCCAGCAGCCGGCAGGGGGCGTGGACAGATACGCAGTATTTT,CASSRQGAWTDTQYF
TRBV5-5,TRBJ1-1,TRBD1,NA,TGTGCCAGCAGCAACGGACAGGGCCTGAACACTGAAGCTTTCTTT,CASSNGQGLNTEAFF
TRBV5-4,TRBJ2-5,TRBD1,NA,TGTGCCAGCAGATTGGGGGGACAGGGGGTTTTGACCGAGACCCAGTACTTC,CASRLGGQGVLTETQYF
TRBV28,TRBJ2-7,TRBD1,NA,TGTGCCAGCAGGGACAGGCCCCACGAGCAGTACTTC,CASRDRPHEQYF
TRBV18,TRBJ2-2,TRBD1,NA,TGTGCCAGCTCCGTCGGGACAGCCAACACCGGGGAGCTGTTTTTT,CASSVGTANTGELFF
TRBV5-4,TRBJ2-7,TRBD2,NA,TGTGCCAGCACTCACCTACAAACCCCAGCGGGAGGATCCGAGCAGTACTTC,CASTHLQTPAGGSEQYF
TRBV9,TRBJ1-3,NA,NA,TGTGCCAGCACTAGTAACTCTGGAAACACCATATATTTT,CASTSNSGNTIYF
TRBV4-2,TRBJ2-6,NA,few,TGTGCCAGCAGCCAAGAATCCGTCTCTGGGGCCAACGTCCTGACTTTC,CASSQESVSGANVLTF
TRBV5-6,TRBJ1-2,TRBD1,NA,TGTGCCAGCAGCGCTAGACAGGGAGGCTCTAACTATGGCTACACCTTC,CASSARQGGSNYGYTF
TRBV6-4,TRBJ2-1,TRBD2,NA,TGTGCCAGCAGTGACTCGACTAGCGGGAGCAATGAGCAGTTCTTC,CASSDSTSGSNEQFF
TRBV5-1,TRBJ2-5,TRBD1,NA,TGCGCCAGCAGCCCAAACAGGGGGCGGGAGACCCAGTACTTC,CASSPNRGRETQYF
TRBV7-6,TRBJ2-4,TRBD1,NA,TGTGCCAGCAGCTTGTTACAGGGGGCCAAAAACATTCAGTACTTC,CASSLLQGAKNIQYF
TRBV28,TRBJ2-3,NA,NA,TGTGCCAGCAGTTTGACACCGCTGGATACGCAGTATTTT,CASSLTPLDTQYF
TRBV6-1,TRBJ2-1,NA,NA,TGTGCCAGCAGGAACGACAGGCTGTTCCTCCTCTTC,CASRNDRLFLLF
TRBV9,TRBJ1-1,NA,NA,TGTGCCAGCAGCGTAGTACAGTCGTCCTTGAACACTGAAGCTTTCTTT,CASSVVQSSLNTEAFF
TRBV27,TRBJ2-7,NA,NA,TGTGCCAGCAGTTTATCGGTCAGAATCTACGAGCAGTACTTC,CASSLSVRIYEQYF
TRBV6-4,TRBJ2-3,TRBD2,NA,TGTGCCAGCAGTGACTCCCGACCGGGACTAGCGGGAGGGGGGACAGATACGCAGTATTTT,CASSDSRPGLAGGGTDTQYF
TRBV27,TRBJ2-2,NA,NA,TGTGCCAGCAGTTTATCTCGGACTGTGAACACCGGGGAGCTGTTTTTT,CASSLSRTVNTGELFF
TRBV27,TRBJ2-4,NA,NA,TGTGCCAGCAGTTTTAGGGGGGGGGCGCGAGACATTCAGTACTTC,CASSFRGGARDIQYF
TRBV19,TRBJ2-7,TRBD1,NA,TGTGCCAGTAGTACAGGGGGTAGGGGTCCAACCTACGAGCAGTACTTC,CASSTGGRGPTYEQYF
TRBV7-3,TRBJ2-3,NA,few,TGTGCCAGCAGCTTAGCGGGGGCCGATACGCAGTATTTT,CASSLAGADTQYF
TRBV11-3,TRBJ2-7,TRBD2,NA,TGTGCCAGCAGCTCGGCCGGGACTAGCGGCCTTAATATAAGCTCCTACGAGCAGTACTTC,CASSSAGTSGLNISSYEQYF
TRBV7-3,TRBJ2-1,TRBD1,NA,TGTGCCAGCAGCTCCGACAACAGGGGCAATGAGCAGTTCTTC,CASSSDNRGNEQFF
TRBV6-6,TRBJ1-1,TRBD1,NA,TGTGCCACTCAGGGGGCCCTAGAGTCCACTGAAGCTTTCTTT,CATQGALESTEAFF
TRBV10-2,TRBJ2-1,TRBD2,NA,TGCGCCAGCAGTGAGACGCCGACTAGCGGGGGATTTCTTGAGCAGTTCTTC,CASSETPTSGGFLEQFF
TRBV29-1,TRBJ2-1,TRBD2,NA,TGCAGCGTTGACGGGGCGGGAGGTGAGCAGTTCTTC,CSVDGAGGEQFF